The 13 T cell receptor beta chains in this list originate from one sample, sequenced in a study of blood T cell repertoires in COVID-19 (TCRdb year 2020). Library preparation was by the immunoSEQ multiplex PCR assay. Held by TCRdb, this immuneACCESS table contains in-frame sequences only and omits some clones. Under half of the omission traces to an unresolved V gene where checked; the cause of the rest is unknown. The sample table shows 97,000 or so clones, and around 92% are seen once. 3.5% to 4.5% of the sample is held by the ten biggest clonotypes. The sequenced sample consisted of peripheral blood. Receptors originate from a man younger than 35 with acute or convalescent COVID-19.

This chain joins TRBV5-1 and TRBJ2-3; TRBD1 matches at 8 bases. In germline, CDR1 is SGHRS, CDR2 YFSETQ. The trim removed 4 bases at V and 3 bases at J, leaving 4 bases unmatched. CDR3 length equals 14 residues. The CDR3 nucleotides read TGCGCCAGCAGCCGTGACAGGGGAACAGATACGCAGTATTTT. Its protein is CASSRDRGTDTQYF.

This sequence joins TRBV5-4 and TRBJ1-3, with D maybe TRBD1 (5 bases). There are 15 residues in the CDR3. Germline loops: CDR1 SGHNT, CDR2 YYREEE (reference sequence). The V end lost 1 base, the J end lost 5 bases, and 13 bases lay between the germline ends. CDR3 in DNA: TGTGCCAGCAGCTTGTGGGGGGGAAGAAGAAACACCATATATTTT. Translated, it gives CASSLWGGRRNTIYF.

The CDR3, as DNA: TGTGCCAGCTCACGGACGGGACTAGCGGGGGGGTCCTCCTACGAGCAGTACTTC. Protein product: CASSRTGLAGGSSYEQYF. The gene calls are TRBV18 and TRBJ2-7; 16 bases are a match to TRBD2. The CDR3 is made up of 18 amino acids. CDR1 KGHSH and CDR2 LQKENI come from the germline V gene. Trimming took 4 bases from V and 0 from J; bases not matched to a gene: 6.

This clone was recorded only once. The chain combines TRBV3-1 (or the pseudogene TRBV3-2) with TRBJ1-2, with D unresolved. The germline V gene encodes CDR1 LGHDT and CDR2 YNNKEL (reference sequence). Trimming shortened V by 7 bases and J by 4 bases, and 13 bases separated the two germline ends. The CDR3 consists of 13 residues. Here the CDR3 DNA reads TGTGCCAGCACCCTCGGTGATACCTATGGCTACACCTTC. Translation: CASTLGDTYGYTF.

J is TRBJ1-1 and V is TRBV19; 11 bases line up with TRBD1. This CDR3 contains 14 residues. Per the germline V gene, CDR1 is LNHDA and CDR2 is SQIVND (reference sequence). After removal of 7 bases from V and 5 bases from J, the junction contained 6 bases not matched to a gene. CDR3 loop: CASTTGQGATEAFF. DNA of the CDR3: TGTGCCAGTACTACCGGACAGGGGGCAACTGAAGCTTTCTTT.

The chain employs TRBV19 and TRBJ1-5, with a possible D match to TRBD1 (6 bases). This CDR3 spans 16 amino acids. The germline V gene has CDR1 LNHDA and CDR2 SQIVND (reference sequence). Deletions cut 4 bases from V and 0 bases from J, with 13 bases between. The CDR3 sequence: CASSTPDRFSNQPQHF. Here the CDR3 DNA reads TGTGCCAGTAGTACACCGGACAGATTTAGCAATCAGCCCCAGCATTTT.

The chain recombines TRBV30 with TRBJ1-1; TRBD1 might be the D (6 bases). V gave up 1 base and J gave up 4 bases, with 13 bases separating them. In germline, CDR1 is GTSNPN, CDR2 SVGIG (reference sequence). This CDR3 has 14 residues. The CDR3 nucleotides are TGTGCCTGGAGTGATGGGGGGGGCGGCACTGAAGCTTTCTTT. This gives the protein CAWSDGGGGTEAFF.

The V gene is TRBV10-3, the J gene TRBJ1-3; D may be TRBD1 (6 bases). The V gene lost 4 bases and the J gene lost 2 bases, with 12 bases spanning the gap. The CDR3 contains 15 residues. Germline CDR1 reads ENHRY; CDR2 reads SYGVKD. The CDR3 DNA sequence: TGTGCCATCAGTGGCAACAGGGCCCCTGGAAACACCATATATTTT. Its translation: CAISGNRAPGNTIYF.

The chain is built from TRBV7-2 and TRBJ1-1; the D is unclear. Germline V gives CDR1 SGHTA, CDR2 FQGNSA. The germline V and J ends were trimmed by 1 base and 0 bases, with 6 bases remaining between them. CDR3 size: 14 residues. CDR3 nucleotides: TGTGCCAGCAGCTTAGGCAGGATGAACACTGAAGCTTTCTTT. Amino acid sequence: CASSLGRMNTEAFF. Drawing the rest from reference TRBV7-2 and TRBJ1-1, the complete variable domain is GAGVSQSPSNKVTEKGKDVELRCDPISGHTALYWYRQSLGQGLEFLIYFQGNSAPDKSGLPSDRFSAERTGGSVSTLTIQRTQQEDSAVYLCASSLGRMNTEAFFGQGTRLTVV.

The chain joins TRBV10-1 to TRBJ2-1, with 7 nucleotides matching TRBD2. After removal of 7 bases from V and 8 bases from J, the junction contained 14 bases not matched to a gene. Germline assignment: CDR1 WNHNN and CDR2 SYGVQD (reference sequence). The CDR3 length is 15 residues. CDR3: CASTYGAGMGDEQFF. The DNA of the CDR3 is TGCGCCAGCACATACGGAGCGGGAATGGGCGATGAGCAGTTCTTC.

The rearrangement uses TRBV7-2 and TRBJ1-5, with 9 bases lining up with TRBD1. Germline CDR1 SGHTA, CDR2 FQGNSA. V trimming: 3 bases; J trimming: 1 base; junction bases outside the gene matches: 1. This CDR3 is built from 15 residues. The CDR3 loop reads CASSFGTGSNQPQHF. Written as DNA, the CDR3 is TGTGCCAGCAGCTTTGGGACAGGGAGCAATCAGCCCCAGCATTTT.

The chain recombines TRBV6-5 with TRBJ2-6; D unresolved. V was shortened by 7 bases and J by 0 bases, with 7 bases between the two germline ends. This CDR3 is 14 amino acids long. Germline lookup yields CDR1 MNHEY and CDR2 SVGAGI. The CDR3 nucleotides read TGTGCCAGCAAGAGAGACTCTGGGGCCAACGTCCTGACTTTC. Translation: CASKRDSGANVLTF.

The chain combines TRBV28 with TRBJ2-4; D is unresolved. Per germline, CDR1 MDHEN and CDR2 SYDVKM. The CDR3 runs 14 residues. V was trimmed by 6 bases and J by 5 bases, leaving 14 bases between them. DNA for the CDR3: TGTGCCAGCAGCCTTCGGAGCCCTGAAAACATTCAGTACTTC. Translating gives CASSLRSPENIQYF.